This T cell receptor beta chain is drawn from a study of T cells in Graves' hyperthyroidism and ophthalmopathy. Amplified TCR beta CDR3 regions came from RNA transcripts. TCR CDR3 regions were first amplified by RT-PCR with HTBI primers. TCRdb reanalysed the multiplex PCR reads using MiXCR and keeps one entry per CDR3 protein. Among a few hundred thousand distinct CDR3 sequences, about 15% were seen once, and the ten largest hold 17%. This clonotype was found a few times. This clone may be a read error of a much larger clone one base away. Sample: blood. The sequence came from a woman in her late teens or twenties with Graves' ophthalmopathy.

CDR3 region: CASRLTVMSTEAFF. As DNA, the CDR3 is TGTGCCAGCAGATTGACAGTCATGAGCACTGAAGCTTTCTTT. The V and J genes are TRBV2 and TRBJ1-1, with D possibly matching TRBD1 (5 bases). Trimming took off 6 bases at V and 4 bases at J, with 15 bases between the two ends. Germline loops: CDR1 SNHLY, CDR2 FYNNEI. The CDR3 spans 14 residues. Together with reference TRBV2 and TRBJ1-1, the CDR3 gives the full variable domain: EPEVTQTPSHQVTQMGQEVILRCVPISNHLYFYWYRQILGQKVEFLVSFYNNEISEKSEIFDDQFSVERPDGSNFTLKIRSTKLEDSAMYFCASRLTVMSTEAFFGQGTRLTVV.